This is a list of T cell receptor beta chains from one sample in a study of blood T cell repertoires in COVID-19. Sequenced by immunoSEQ multiplex PCR; TCRdb stores in-frame clones only, minus some. The table shows approximately 53,000 clones, with 80% to 90% occurring only once. Material for sequencing was peripheral blood. The origin of the receptors is a woman aged 55-70 years with acute or convalescent COVID-19. The CDR3 runs from the conserved cysteine through the conserved F or W.

V gene	CDR3 protein
TRBV6-5	CASSLTGARDQPQHF
TRBV10-3	CAISESGVGNQPQHF
TRBV28	CASSQASGGTYEQYF
TRBV6-5	CASSLRTSGYNEQFF
TRBV12-5	CASGQGTSLGEQFF
TRBV28	CASSPTRGGWQPQHF
TRBV6-5	CASRSQGETQYF
TRBV19	CASSNLGQGAPDTQYF
TRBV7-9	CASSSRNLRGSYNEQFF
TRBV2	CASSEGQVYGYTF
TRBV12-5	CASGFTGASTDTQYF
TRBV7-6	CASSLVRTGTVGEKLFF